This T cell receptor beta chain comes out of a study of PD-L1 blockade in urothelial cancer. About the research overall: Patients commenced intravenous atezolizumab, 1,200 mg every 3 weeks, at some point between 2013 and 2015. Samples of blood were analyzed 3 weeks (second dose) and 6 weeks after treatment start.

What went into each PCR as a spike was synthetic TCR analog templates. TCRdb's copy holds only in-frame clones and misses some; the assay was immunoSEQ multiplex PCR. This table has 45,000 to 50,000 clones, about nine tenths appearing once. Patients' urothelial carcinoma was locally advanced or metastatic. This sample comprised PBMCs, obtained around atezolizumab (anti-PD-L1) treatment. This TCR derives from a man older than 75 with urothelial cancer.

The CDR3 bases are TGTGCCTGGAGTGTACCCCTCGGGACAGGCTATAGCACAGATACGCAGTATTTT. Its translation: CAWSVPLGTGYSTDTQYF. The genes are TRBV30 and TRBJ2-3; TRBD1 agrees at 8 bases. Losses at the gene ends were 0 bases for V and 0 bases for J; bases not matched to a gene: 11. This CDR3 region has 18 residues. Germline assignment: CDR1 GTSNPN and CDR2 SVGIG (reference sequence). Full variable domain (missing parts from reference TRBV30 and TRBJ2-3): SQTIHQWPATLVQPVGSPLSLECTVEGTSNPNLYWYRQAAGRGLQLLFYSVGIGQISSEVPQNLSASRPQDRQFILSSKKLLLSDSGFYLCAWSVPLGTGYSTDTQYFGPGTRLTVL.